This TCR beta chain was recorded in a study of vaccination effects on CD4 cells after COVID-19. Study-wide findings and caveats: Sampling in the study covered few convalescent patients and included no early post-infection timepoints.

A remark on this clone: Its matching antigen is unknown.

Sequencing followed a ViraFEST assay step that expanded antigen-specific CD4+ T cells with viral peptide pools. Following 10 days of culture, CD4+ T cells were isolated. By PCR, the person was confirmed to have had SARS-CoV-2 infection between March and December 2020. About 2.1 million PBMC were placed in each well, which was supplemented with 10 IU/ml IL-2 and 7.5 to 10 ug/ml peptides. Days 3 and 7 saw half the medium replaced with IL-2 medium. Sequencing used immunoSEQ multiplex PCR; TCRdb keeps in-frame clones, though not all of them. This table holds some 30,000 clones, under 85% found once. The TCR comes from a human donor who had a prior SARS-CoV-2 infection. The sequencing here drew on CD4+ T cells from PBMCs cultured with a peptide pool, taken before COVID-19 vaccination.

CDR3 in DNA: TGTGCCAGCAGACGTTTGGGGTCATCCGTGACAGATACGCAGTATTTT. Its protein product is CASRRLGSSVTDTQYF. The J gene is TRBJ2-3, the V gene TRBV28, with unresolved D. The CDR3 has 16 amino acids. V dropped 6 bases and J dropped 3 bases, with 19 bases sitting between them. The germline gives CDR1 MDHEN, CDR2 SYDVKM. The variable domain in full, completed from reference TRBV28 and TRBJ2-3, reads DVKVTQSSRYLVKRTGEKVFLECVQDMDHENMFWYRQDPGLGLRLIYFSYDVKMKEKGDIPEGYSVSREKKERFSLILESASTNQTSMYLCASRRLGSSVTDTQYFGPGTRLTVL.